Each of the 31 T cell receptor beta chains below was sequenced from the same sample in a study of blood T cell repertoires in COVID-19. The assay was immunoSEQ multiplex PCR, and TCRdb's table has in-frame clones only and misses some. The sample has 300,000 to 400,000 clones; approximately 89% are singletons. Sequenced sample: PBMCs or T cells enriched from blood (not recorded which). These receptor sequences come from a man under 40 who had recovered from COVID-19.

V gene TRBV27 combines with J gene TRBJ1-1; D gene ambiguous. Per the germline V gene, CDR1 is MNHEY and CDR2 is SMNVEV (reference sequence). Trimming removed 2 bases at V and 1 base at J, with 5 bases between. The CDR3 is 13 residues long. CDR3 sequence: CASSLVRNTEAFF. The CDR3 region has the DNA TGTGCCAGCAGTTTAGTGAGGAACACTGAAGCTTTCTTT.

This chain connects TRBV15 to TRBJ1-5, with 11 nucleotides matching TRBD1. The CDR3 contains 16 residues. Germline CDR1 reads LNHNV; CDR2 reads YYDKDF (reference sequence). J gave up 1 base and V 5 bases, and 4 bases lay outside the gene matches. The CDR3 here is CATSAGTGGSNQPQHF. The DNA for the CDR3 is TGTGCCACCAGCGCCGGGACAGGGGGAAGCAATCAGCCCCAGCATTTT.

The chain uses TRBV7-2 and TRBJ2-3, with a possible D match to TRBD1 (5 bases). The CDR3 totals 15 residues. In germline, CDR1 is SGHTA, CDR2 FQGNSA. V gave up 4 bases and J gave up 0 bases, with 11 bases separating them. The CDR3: CASSSGHASTDTQYF. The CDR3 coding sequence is TGTGCCAGCAGCTCAGGACACGCGAGCACAGATACGCAGTATTTT.

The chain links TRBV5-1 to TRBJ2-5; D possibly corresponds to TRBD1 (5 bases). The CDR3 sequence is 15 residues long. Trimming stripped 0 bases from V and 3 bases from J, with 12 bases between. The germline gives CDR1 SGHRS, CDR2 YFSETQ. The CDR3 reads CASSLAGQGEETQYF. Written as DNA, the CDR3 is TGCGCCAGCAGCTTGGCTGGACAAGGAGAAGAGACCCAGTACTTC.

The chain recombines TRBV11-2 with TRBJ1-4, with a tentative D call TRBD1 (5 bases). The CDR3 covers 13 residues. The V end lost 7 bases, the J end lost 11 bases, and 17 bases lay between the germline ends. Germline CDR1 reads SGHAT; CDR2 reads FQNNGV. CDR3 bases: TGTGCCAGCAACCTGAGAGGGGAGGACAAACTGTTTTTT. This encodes CASNLRGEDKLFF.

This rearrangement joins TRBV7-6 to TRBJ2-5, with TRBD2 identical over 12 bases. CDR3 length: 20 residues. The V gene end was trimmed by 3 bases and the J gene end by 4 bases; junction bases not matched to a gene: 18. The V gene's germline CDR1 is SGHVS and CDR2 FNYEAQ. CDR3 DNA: TGTGCCAGCAGCTTGACCCTAGCGGGGGGGCTATCAAGGGGTGGAGAGACCCAGTACTTC. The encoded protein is CASSLTLAGGLSRGGETQYF. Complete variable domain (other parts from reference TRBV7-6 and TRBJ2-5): GAGVSQSPRYKVTKRGQDVALRCDPISGHVSLYWYRQALGQGPEFLTYFNYEAQQDKSGLPNDRFSAERPEGSISTLTIQRTEQRDSAMYRCASSLTLAGGLSRGGETQYFGPGTRLLVL.

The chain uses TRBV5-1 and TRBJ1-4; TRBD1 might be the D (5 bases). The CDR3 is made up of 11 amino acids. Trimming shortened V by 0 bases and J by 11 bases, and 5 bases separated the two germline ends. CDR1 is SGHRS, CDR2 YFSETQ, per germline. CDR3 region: CASSLGQKLFF. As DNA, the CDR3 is TGCGCCAGCAGCTTGGGACAGAAACTGTTTTTT.

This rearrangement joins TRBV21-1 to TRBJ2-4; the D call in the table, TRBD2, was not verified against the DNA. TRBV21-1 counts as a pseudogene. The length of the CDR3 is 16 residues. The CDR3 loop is CASSKGNVGGTDIQYF. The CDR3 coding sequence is TGTGCCAGCAGCAAAGGCAACGTGGGGGGGACGGACATTCAGTACTTC.

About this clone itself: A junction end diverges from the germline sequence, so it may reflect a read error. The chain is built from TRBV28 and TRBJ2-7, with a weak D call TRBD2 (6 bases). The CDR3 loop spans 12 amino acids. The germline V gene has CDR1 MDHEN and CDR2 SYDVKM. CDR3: CASSLSGGSKHF. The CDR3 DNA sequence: TGTGCCAGCAGTTTATCTGGGGGGAGTAAGCACTTC.

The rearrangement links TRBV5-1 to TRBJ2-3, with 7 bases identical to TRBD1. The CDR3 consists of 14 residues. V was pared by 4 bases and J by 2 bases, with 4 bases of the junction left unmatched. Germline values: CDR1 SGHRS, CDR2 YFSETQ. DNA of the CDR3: TGCGCCAGCAGCGTGGGACAGTCCACAGATACGCAGTATTTT. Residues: CASSVGQSTDTQYF.

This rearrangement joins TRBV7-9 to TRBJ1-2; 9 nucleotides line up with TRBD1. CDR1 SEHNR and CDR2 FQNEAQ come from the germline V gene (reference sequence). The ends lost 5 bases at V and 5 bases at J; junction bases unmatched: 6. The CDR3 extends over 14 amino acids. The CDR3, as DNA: TGTGCCAGCAGCCCCGGGACAGGGCGGTATGGCTACACCTTC. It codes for CASSPGTGRYGYTF. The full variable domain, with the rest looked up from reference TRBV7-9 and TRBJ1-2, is DTGVSQNPRHKITKRGQNVTFRCDPISEHNRLYWYRQTLGQGPEFLTYFQNEAQLEKSRLLSDRFSAERPKGSFSTLEIQRTEQGDSAMYLCASSPGTGRYGYTFGSGTRLTVV.

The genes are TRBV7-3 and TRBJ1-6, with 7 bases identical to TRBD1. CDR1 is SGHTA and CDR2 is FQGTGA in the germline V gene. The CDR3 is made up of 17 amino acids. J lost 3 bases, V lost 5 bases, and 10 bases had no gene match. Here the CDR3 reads CASSLIDRAFYNSPLHF. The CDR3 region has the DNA TGTGCCAGCAGCCTAATCGACAGGGCCTTCTATAATTCACCCCTCCACTTT.

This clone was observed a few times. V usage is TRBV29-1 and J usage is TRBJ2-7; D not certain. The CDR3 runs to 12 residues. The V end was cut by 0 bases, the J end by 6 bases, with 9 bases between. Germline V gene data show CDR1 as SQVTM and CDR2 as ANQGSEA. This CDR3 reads CSVEDSKSEQYF. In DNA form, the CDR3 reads TGCAGCGTTGAAGATAGTAAGAGCGAGCAGTACTTC.

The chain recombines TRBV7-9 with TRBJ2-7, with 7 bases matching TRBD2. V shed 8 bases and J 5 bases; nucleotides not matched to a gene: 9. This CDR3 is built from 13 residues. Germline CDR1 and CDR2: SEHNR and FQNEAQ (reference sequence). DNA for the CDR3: TGTGCCAGCGGCAGCGGGGTACGCGACGAGCAGTACTTC. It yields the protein CASGSGVRDEQYF.

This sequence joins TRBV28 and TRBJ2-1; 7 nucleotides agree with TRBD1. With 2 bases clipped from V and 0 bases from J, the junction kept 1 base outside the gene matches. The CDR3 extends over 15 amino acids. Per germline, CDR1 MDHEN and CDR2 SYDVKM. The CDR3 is CASSLRTGSYNEQFF. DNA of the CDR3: TGTGCCAGCAGTTTACGGACAGGCTCCTACAATGAGCAGTTCTTC.

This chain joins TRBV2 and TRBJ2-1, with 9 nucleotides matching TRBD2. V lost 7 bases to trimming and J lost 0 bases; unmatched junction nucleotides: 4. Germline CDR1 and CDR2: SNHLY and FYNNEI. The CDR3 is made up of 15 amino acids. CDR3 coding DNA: TGTGCCAGCAAAGCGGGGGGTAGCTCCTACAATGAGCAGTTCTTC. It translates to CASKAGGSSYNEQFF.

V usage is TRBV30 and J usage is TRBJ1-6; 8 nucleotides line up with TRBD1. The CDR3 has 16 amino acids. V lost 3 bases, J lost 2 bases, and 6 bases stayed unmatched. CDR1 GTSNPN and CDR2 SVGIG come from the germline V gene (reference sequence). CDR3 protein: CAWSPAGGPYNSPLHF. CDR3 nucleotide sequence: TGTGCCTGGAGCCCCGCAGGGGGCCCCTATAATTCACCCCTCCACTTT.

CDR3 sequence (DNA): TGTGCCAGCAGTTCCTCCTCCGGGACAGTTTCCTACGAGCAGTACTTC. Protein: CASSSSSGTVSYEQYF. V usage is TRBV6-5 and J usage is TRBJ2-7, with TRBD1 matching over 7 bases. The junction had 10 bases not matched to a gene; V was cut back by 4 bases and J by 1 base. There are 16 residues in the CDR3. CDR1 MNHEY and CDR2 SVGAGI come from the germline V gene.

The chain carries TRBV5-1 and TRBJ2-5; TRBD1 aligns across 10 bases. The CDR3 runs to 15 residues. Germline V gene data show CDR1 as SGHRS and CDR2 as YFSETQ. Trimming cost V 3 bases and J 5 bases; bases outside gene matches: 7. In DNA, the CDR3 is TGCGCCAGCAGCTCCCCCGGGACAGGGGTTGAGACCCAGTACTTC. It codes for CASSSPGTGVETQYF.

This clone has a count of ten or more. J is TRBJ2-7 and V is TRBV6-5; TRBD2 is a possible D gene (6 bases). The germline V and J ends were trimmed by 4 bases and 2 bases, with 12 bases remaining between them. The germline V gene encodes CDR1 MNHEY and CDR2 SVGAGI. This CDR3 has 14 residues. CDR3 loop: CASSSGGEAYEQYF. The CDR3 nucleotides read TGTGCCAGCAGTTCAGGCGGGGAAGCCTACGAGCAGTACTTC.

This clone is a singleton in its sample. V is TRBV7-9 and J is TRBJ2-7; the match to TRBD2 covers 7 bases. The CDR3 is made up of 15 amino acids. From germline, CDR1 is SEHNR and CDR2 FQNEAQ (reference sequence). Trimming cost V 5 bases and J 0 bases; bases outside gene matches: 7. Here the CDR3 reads CASSPTSAGSYEQYF. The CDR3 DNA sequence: TGTGCCAGCAGCCCCACTAGCGCAGGCTCCTACGAGCAGTACTTC.

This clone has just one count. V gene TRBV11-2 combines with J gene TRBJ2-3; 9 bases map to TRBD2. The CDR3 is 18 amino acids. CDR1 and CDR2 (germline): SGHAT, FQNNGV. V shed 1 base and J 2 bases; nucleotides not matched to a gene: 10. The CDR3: CASSLVGRRGGLTDTQYF. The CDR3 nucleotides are TGTGCCAGCAGCTTAGTCGGGCGGCGGGGGGGACTCACAGATACGCAGTATTTT.

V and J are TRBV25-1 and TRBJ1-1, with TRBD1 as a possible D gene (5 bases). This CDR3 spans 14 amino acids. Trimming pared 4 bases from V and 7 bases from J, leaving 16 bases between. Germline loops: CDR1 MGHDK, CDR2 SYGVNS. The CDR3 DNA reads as TGTGCCAGCAGTGTTACAGGTGGGTCACATGAAGCTTTCTTT. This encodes CASSVTGGSHEAFF.

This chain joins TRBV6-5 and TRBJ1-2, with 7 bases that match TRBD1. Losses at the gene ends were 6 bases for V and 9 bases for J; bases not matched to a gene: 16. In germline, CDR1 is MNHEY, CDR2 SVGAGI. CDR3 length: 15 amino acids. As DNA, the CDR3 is TGTGCCAGCAGGCCAGACAGGGCTAAATCTATGCGCTACACCTTC. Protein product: CASRPDRAKSMRYTF.

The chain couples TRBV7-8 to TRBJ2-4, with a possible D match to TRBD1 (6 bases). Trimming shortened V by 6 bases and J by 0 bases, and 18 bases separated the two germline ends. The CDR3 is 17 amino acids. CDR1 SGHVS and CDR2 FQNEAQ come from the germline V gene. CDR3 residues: CASRPDSLLLAKNIQYF. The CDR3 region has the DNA TGTGCCAGCAGACCGGACAGCCTCTTACTAGCCAAAAACATTCAGTACTTC. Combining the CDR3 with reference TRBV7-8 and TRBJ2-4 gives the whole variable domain GAGVSQSPRYKVAKRGQDVALRCDPISGHVSLFWYQQALGQGPEFLTYFQNEAQLDKSGLPSDRFFAERPEGSVSTLKIQRTQQEDSAVYLCASRPDSLLLAKNIQYFGAGTRLSVL.

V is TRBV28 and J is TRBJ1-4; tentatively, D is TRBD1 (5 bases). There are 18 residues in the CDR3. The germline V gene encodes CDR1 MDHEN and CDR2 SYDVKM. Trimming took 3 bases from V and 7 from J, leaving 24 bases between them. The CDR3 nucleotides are TGTGCCAGCAGTTTTGACGGGGGAGGAAGGGAGTATAGTGAAAAACTGTTTTTT. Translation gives CASSFDGGGREYSEKLFF.

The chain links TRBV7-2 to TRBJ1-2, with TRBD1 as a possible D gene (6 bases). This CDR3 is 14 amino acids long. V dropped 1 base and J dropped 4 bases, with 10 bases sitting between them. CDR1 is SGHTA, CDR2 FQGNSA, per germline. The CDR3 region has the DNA TGTGCCAGCAGCTTAGACACAGGGCCCTATGGCTACACCTTC. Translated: CASSLDTGPYGYTF.

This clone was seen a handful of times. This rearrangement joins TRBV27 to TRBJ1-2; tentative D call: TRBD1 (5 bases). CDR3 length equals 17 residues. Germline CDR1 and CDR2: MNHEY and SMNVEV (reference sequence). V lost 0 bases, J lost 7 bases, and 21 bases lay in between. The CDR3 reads CASSLSGGAPLGSGYTF. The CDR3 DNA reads TGTGCCAGCAGTTTATCAGGAGGGGCCCCGCTGGGCTCTGGCTACACCTTC.

Here the CDR3 reads CASSLSFSGGRQYGYTF. The CDR3 DNA sequence: TGTGCCAGCAGTTTATCCTTCTCAGGGGGCAGACAGTATGGCTACACCTTC. The chain employs TRBV28 and TRBJ1-2; 8 positions match TRBD1. J was trimmed by 5 bases and V by 1 base; bases with no gene match: 12. The germline V gene encodes CDR1 MDHEN and CDR2 SYDVKM. The CDR3 covers 17 residues.

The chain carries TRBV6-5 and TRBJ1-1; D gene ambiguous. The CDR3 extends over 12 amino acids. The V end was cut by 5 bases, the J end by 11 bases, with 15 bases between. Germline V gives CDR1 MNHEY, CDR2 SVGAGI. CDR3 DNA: TGTGCCAGCAGTCTGTCGGTTTACTCCGCTTTCTTT. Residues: CASSLSVYSAFF.

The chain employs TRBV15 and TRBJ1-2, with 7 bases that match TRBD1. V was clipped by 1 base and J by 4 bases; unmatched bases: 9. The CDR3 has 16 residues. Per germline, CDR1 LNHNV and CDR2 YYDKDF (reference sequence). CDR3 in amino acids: CATSRAQGVSSYGYTF. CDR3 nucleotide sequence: TGTGCCACCAGCAGAGCTCAGGGGGTATCTAGCTATGGCTACACCTTC.